The sequence of this T cell receptor (beta chain) was determined in a study of blood T cell repertoires in COVID-19. CDR1 SEHNR and CDR2 FQNEAQ come from the germline V gene (reference sequence). The ends lost 4 bases at V and 0 bases at J; junction bases unmatched: 8. The CDR3 covers 17 residues. The protocol was immunoSEQ multiplex PCR, while the TCRdb copy is restricted to in-frame clones and leaves out a portion. The table has approximately 150,000 clones, roughly nine tenths seen once. V and J are TRBV7-9 and TRBJ2-3; 9 bases match TRBD1. Sequenced material: peripheral blood. This TCR came from a human donor with COVID-19, enrolled during active disease. The donor label of this sample is uncertain. CDR3 bases: TGTGCCAGCAGCTCTCGGACAGGGGCGGGTAGCACAGATACGCAGTATTTT. Its protein is CASSSRTGAGSTDTQYF.